This TCR beta chain was sequenced during a study of T cell changes during pregnancy in multiple sclerosis. The ends were cut back, 1 base at V and 5 bases at J, with 8 bases in the middle. CDR3 size: 13 residues. Germline V gives CDR1 LNHDA, CDR2 SQIVND (reference sequence). The data were produced by immunoSEQ multiplex PCR, yet TCRdb's version contains in-frame clones alone and is incomplete. This sample has approximately 70,000 clones; 90% to 95% occur once, and the top ten carry less than 0.85%. The material sequenced was peripheral blood, taken in the third trimester of pregnancy. This TCR derives from a female donor in good health, enrolled as a control in a pregnancy study. This chain joins TRBV19 and TRBJ1-2; no firm D call. CDR3 sequence (DNA): TGTGCCAGTAGTATAGGCGGCGGGTATGGCTACACCTTC. Its translation: CASSIGGGYGYTF.